A selection of T cell receptor beta chains follows, all from one sample in a study of blood T cell repertoires in COVID-19. TCRdb's copy holds only in-frame clones and misses some; the assay was immunoSEQ multiplex PCR. The sample holds approximately 300,000 clones, about nine tenths seen once. The sequenced sample consisted of PBMCs or T cells enriched from blood (not recorded which). These receptors all come from a man in his sixties who had recovered from COVID-19. The CDR3 runs from the conserved cysteine through the conserved F or W. Fields, in order: J gene, V gene, CDR3 protein.

j_call: TRBJ1-2; v_call: TRBV14; cdr3_aa: CASSPGGGYTF
j_call: TRBJ1-3; v_call: TRBV3-1/TRBV3-2; cdr3_aa: CASSQDYIGNTIYF
j_call: TRBJ1-2; v_call: TRBV28; cdr3_aa: CASSFRQKPVYGYTF
j_call: TRBJ2-1; v_call: TRBV7-2; cdr3_aa: CASSAAGLAANEQFF
j_call: TRBJ2-1; v_call: TRBV11-1; cdr3_aa: CASSLAMPAGGPDEQFF
j_call: TRBJ2-1; v_call: TRBV7-9; cdr3_aa: CASSGTGGQGPNNEQFF
j_call: TRBJ2-1; v_call: TRBV2; cdr3_aa: CASNRGNEQFF
j_call: TRBJ1-1; v_call: TRBV5-4; cdr3_aa: CASTQTGGAVNTEAFF
j_call: TRBJ1-2; v_call: TRBV4-1; cdr3_aa: CASSPRTGGSDGYTF
j_call: TRBJ1-5; v_call: TRBV7-2; cdr3_aa: CASSPFGRSGQPQHF